A single sample gave rise to the 8 T cell receptor beta chains below, sequenced in a study of OX40 agonist ivuxolimab in advanced cancers. The protocol was immunoSEQ multiplex PCR, while the TCRdb copy is restricted to in-frame clones and leaves out a portion. The sample includes more than 65,000 clones, 85% of them seen just once. The specimen comprised CD4+ or CD8+ T cells sorted from blood, sampled in a trial of the OX40 agonist ivuxolimab. All receptors come from an adult with an advanced solid tumor such as melanoma, head and neck, liver or kidney cancer.

Notes on this clone: Other DNA sequences in this specimen translate into the identical CDR3. CDR3 region: CASSLGLAGGQETQYF. CDR3 in DNA: TGCGCCAGCAGCTTGGGCTTAGCGGGGGGGCAAGAGACCCAGTACTTC. This chain uses TRBV5-1 with TRBJ2-5; 11 positions agree with TRBD2. The germline V gene encodes CDR1 SGHRS and CDR2 YFSETQ. This CDR3 contains 16 residues. V lost 0 bases, J lost 2 bases, and 3 bases stayed unmatched.

The rearrangement uses TRBV25-1 and TRBJ1-2; the match to TRBD1 covers 7 bases. In germline, CDR1 is MGHDK, CDR2 SYGVNS. V lost 7 bases, J lost 4 bases, and 6 bases stayed unmatched. This CDR3 region has 13 residues. The CDR3 loop reads CASIARDSYGYTF. The CDR3 coding sequence is TGTGCCAGCATAGCCCGGGACAGCTATGGCTACACCTTC.

The chain employs TRBV4-1 and TRBJ2-1; the D call may be TRBD1 or TRBD2 (5 bases each). There are 17 residues in the CDR3. CDR1 and CDR2 from the germline V gene are MGHRA and YSYEKL. Deletions cut 2 bases from V and 3 bases from J, with 17 bases between. CDR3 in DNA: TGCGCCAGCAGCCAACCGAAGGGGAGAGCGGACTACAATGAGCAGTTCTTC. It yields the protein CASSQPKGRADYNEQFF.

The DNA of the CDR3 is TGTGCCAGCCGTCAACCCCCATACCAGCAGTTCTTC. Protein: CASRQPPYQQFF. The chain has TRBV27 and TRBJ2-1; unclear D gene. The CDR3 sequence is 12 residues long. In germline, CDR1 is MNHEY, CDR2 SMNVEV (reference sequence). With 8 bases removed from V and 11 bases from J, the gap between germline ends came to 16 bases.

The chain is built from TRBV5-8 and TRBJ1-1; a weak D match, TRBD1 (6 bases). There are 13 residues in the CDR3. V lost 0 bases and J 6 bases, leaving 9 bases between the germline ends. Germline CDR1 SGHTS, CDR2 YDEGEE. The CDR3 region is CASSLDRASEAFF. DNA for the CDR3: TGTGCCAGCAGCTTGGACAGGGCCTCTGAAGCTTTCTTT.

J is TRBJ2-7 and V is TRBV28; 7 positions agree with TRBD2. The CDR3 has 13 residues. Germline V gives CDR1 MDHEN, CDR2 SYDVKM. V shed 3 bases and J 3 bases; nucleotides not matched to a gene: 2. CDR3 residues: CASSFGGGYEQYF. In nucleotides, the CDR3 is TGTGCCAGCAGTTTTGGCGGGGGCTACGAGCAGTACTTC.

The V and J genes are TRBV13 and TRBJ1-3; tentative D call: TRBD1 (6 bases). This CDR3 is built from 18 residues. CDR1 and CDR2 (germline): PRHDT, FYEKMQ (reference sequence). The V end was cut by 0 bases, the J end by 1 base, with 16 bases between. In DNA form, the CDR3 reads TGTGCCAGCAGCTTAGGAACCGGGGGGGCCAATTCTGGAAACACCATATATTTT. Protein sequence: CASSLGTGGANSGNTIYF.

The CDR3 bases are TGTGCCAGCAGCGTAGGGACAGGGCAGCTAGCGGGGGAGACCCAGTACTTC. As protein: CASSVGTGQLAGETQYF. This chain links TRBV9 with TRBJ2-5; weak D call: TRBD2 (9 bases). The CDR3 consists of 17 residues. With 0 bases removed from V and 5 bases from J, the gap between germline ends came to 20 bases. Germline V lookup: CDR1 SGDLS, CDR2 YYNGEE.